These 27 T cell receptor beta chains share one sample of origin, sequenced in a study of cytomegalovirus exposure and HLA in healthy donors. Sequencing used immunoSEQ multiplex PCR; TCRdb keeps in-frame clones, though not all of them. The table records more than 110,000 clones, roughly 93% of them present only once. The material sequenced was PBMCs. All receptors derive from a man between 18 and 29 years old in good health and CMV-seropositive.

The chain links TRBV5-1 to TRBJ2-3, with TRBD2 matching over 9 bases. This CDR3 is built from 17 residues. V trimming: 0 bases; J trimming: 2 bases; junction bases outside the gene matches: 7. Per the germline V gene, CDR1 is SGHRS and CDR2 is YFSETQ. CDR3 amino acids: CASSLGSGGRATDTQYF. In DNA, the CDR3 is TGCGCCAGCAGCTTGGGAAGCGGCGGGAGGGCCACAGATACGCAGTATTTT.

The chain carries TRBV29-1 and TRBJ2-3, with 9 bases fitting TRBD2. V lost 2 bases, J lost 5 bases, and 5 bases stayed unmatched. Looked up from germline, CDR1 is SQVTM and CDR2 is ANQGSEA. The CDR3 is made up of 14 amino acids. The CDR3 sequence: CSVEIAGVIDTQYF. The CDR3 DNA follows: TGCAGCGTTGAAATAGCGGGAGTGATAGATACGCAGTATTTT.

In its sample, this clone was seen once. This chain's CDR3 is CASTRDSLANYGYTF. Written as DNA, the CDR3 is TGTGCCAGCACTCGGGACAGCCTAGCTAACTATGGCTACACCTTC. The chain carries TRBV6-5 and TRBJ1-2; 7 bases agree with TRBD1. Unmatched junction bases numbered 8, after V lost 7 bases and J lost 0 bases. This CDR3 contains 15 residues. The V gene's germline CDR1 is MNHEY and CDR2 SVGAGI.

This clone was counted once. The chain has TRBV28 and TRBJ1-4, with TRBD1 as a possible D gene (5 bases). The CDR3 is 15 residues long. Germline V gene lookup returns CDR1 MDHEN and CDR2 SYDVKM. V was trimmed by 6 bases and J by 0 bases, leaving 11 bases between them. The CDR3 here is CASRRQFATNEKLFF. CDR3 nucleotide sequence: TGTGCCAGCAGAAGACAGTTTGCAACTAATGAAAAACTGTTTTTT.

Here the CDR3 DNA reads TGCGCCAGTGGGACAGGGGTTGGTTATGAGCAGTTCTTC. Its protein is CASGTGVGYEQFF. The rearrangement uses TRBV5-1 and TRBJ2-1; 10 nucleotides match TRBD1. Germline V gene sequence: CDR1 SGHRS, CDR2 YFSETQ. V lost 8 bases, J lost 8 bases, and 7 bases stayed unmatched. The CDR3 is 13 amino acids.

This sequence joins TRBV27 and TRBJ2-7; maybe TRBD1 (5 bases). Germline V gene lookup returns CDR1 MNHEY and CDR2 SMNVEV (reference sequence). V dropped 4 bases and J dropped 2 bases, with 12 bases sitting between them. The CDR3 covers 14 residues. CDR3 amino acids: CASSSPDSTYEQYF. The CDR3 region has the DNA TGTGCCAGCAGTTCCCCTGACAGTACCTACGAGCAGTACTTC.

There are a few counts of this clone. This same CDR3 is encoded by further DNA sequences in the sample. CDR3 bases: TGTGCCAGCTCACGGTACACTGAAGCTTTCTTT. This sequence encodes CASSRYTEAFF. The chain has TRBV28 and TRBJ1-1, with no clear D. V lost 8 bases and J 3 bases, leaving 7 bases between the germline ends. Germline CDR1 is MDHEN and CDR2 is SYDVKM. The CDR3 extends over 11 amino acids.

The chain couples TRBV13 to TRBJ1-1, with D unclear. With 3 bases removed from V and 5 bases from J, the gap between germline ends came to 10 bases. The CDR3 runs to 13 residues. Germline V gives CDR1 PRHDT, CDR2 FYEKMQ (reference sequence). In DNA form, the CDR3 reads TGTGCCAGCAGCTTGACCCAGCGGACTGAAGCTTTCTTT. Translating gives CASSLTQRTEAFF.

The genes are TRBV13 and TRBJ2-1, with 8 bases fitting TRBD2. Germline trimming cut 5 bases from V and 1 base from J; bases unmatched to any gene: 13. Germline loops: CDR1 PRHDT, CDR2 FYEKMQ (reference sequence). The CDR3 runs 18 residues. The CDR3 region is CASSPKVPAGASYNEQFF. The CDR3 DNA reads TGTGCCAGCAGCCCAAAAGTCCCAGCGGGAGCGTCCTACAATGAGCAGTTCTTC.

In nucleotides, the CDR3 is TGCAGCGTCCGAAGGGGGGGCAACGAGCAGTACTTC. It codes for CSVRRGGNEQYF. This rearrangement joins TRBV29-1 to TRBJ2-7, with D possibly being TRBD2 (7 bases). This CDR3 is 12 amino acids long. V gave up 6 bases and J gave up 5 bases, with 14 bases separating them. The germline V gene has CDR1 SQVTM and CDR2 ANQGSEA.

This clone was observed a few times. The chain links TRBV13 to TRBJ1-2, with 10 bases that match TRBD1. CDR3 length: 12 residues. Trimming cost V 8 bases and J 8 bases; bases outside gene matches: 5. Per the germline V gene, CDR1 is PRHDT and CDR2 is FYEKMQ (reference sequence). Here the CDR3 DNA reads TGTGCCAGCGACAGGGGGCCTGGAGGCTACACCTTC. This sequence encodes CASDRGPGGYTF.

The rearrangement joins TRBV7-9 to TRBJ2-5; 9 bases align to TRBD2. Germline CDR1 is SEHNR and CDR2 is FQNEAQ (reference sequence). This CDR3 spans 13 amino acids. V was clipped by 5 bases and J by 4 bases; unmatched bases: 2. CDR3 sequence reads: CASSQLAGETQYF. CDR3 DNA sequence: TGTGCCAGCAGCCAACTAGCGGGAGAGACCCAGTACTTC.

This clone has a single count. This chain uses TRBV6-1 with TRBJ1-2, with D possibly matching TRBD1 (6 bases). Germline CDR1 and CDR2: MNHNS and SASEGT. This CDR3 contains 12 residues. Trimming shortened V by 8 bases and J by 5 bases, and 12 bases separated the two germline ends. The CDR3 coding sequence is TGTGCCAGCCAGGACAGAATTTATGGCTACACCTTC. Protein sequence: CASQDRIYGYTF.

The V gene is TRBV7-6, the J gene TRBJ2-2; weak D call: TRBD2 (6 bases). CDR1 and CDR2 from the germline V gene are SGHVS and FNYEAQ. The V gene lost 5 bases and the J gene lost 3 bases, with 16 bases spanning the gap. The CDR3 spans 16 residues. In DNA, the CDR3 is TGTGCCAGCAGCCCTATGACCTGGGGGGACACCGGGGAGCTGTTTTTT. Translation: CASSPMTWGDTGELFF.

The V and J genes are TRBV2 and TRBJ2-5; the D gene is possibly TRBD1 (6 bases). This CDR3 spans 16 amino acids. Trimming stripped 5 bases from V and 3 bases from J, with 19 bases between. Germline-derived CDR1 and CDR2 are SNHLY and FYNNEI. The CDR3 sequence: CASSLIPAGVEETQYF. The CDR3 DNA is TGTGCCAGCAGTTTAATTCCGGCAGGGGTGGAAGAGACCCAGTACTTC.

The J gene is TRBJ2-1, the V gene TRBV29-1; D is unresolved. The CDR3 has 11 amino acids. V was trimmed by 3 bases and J by 6 bases, leaving 6 bases between them. CDR1 SQVTM and CDR2 ANQGSEA come from the germline V gene. This chain's CDR3 is CSVELVNEQFF. CDR3 nucleotide sequence: TGCAGCGTTGAGCTAGTCAATGAGCAGTTCTTC.

The V and J genes are TRBV7-8 and TRBJ1-3; a weak D match, TRBD1 (6 bases). Trimming cost V 3 bases and J 7 bases, with 16 bases left between them. Germline V gene sequence: CDR1 SGHVS, CDR2 FQNEAQ. The length of the CDR3 is 15 residues. CDR3 coding DNA: TGTGCCAGCAGCTTGTCGTCAGGGGTTCGGAACACCATATATTTT. This encodes CASSLSSGVRNTIYF.

V is TRBV5-1 and J is TRBJ2-1; TRBD2 agrees at 8 bases. V shed 0 bases, J shed 2 bases, and the junction held 4 bases outside the gene matches. CDR1 and CDR2 from the germline V gene are SGHRS and YFSETQ. CDR3 size: 16 residues. The CDR3 bases are TGCGCCAGCAGCTTGGAAGGGACTAGTACCTACAATGAGCAGTTCTTC. Protein product: CASSLEGTSTYNEQFF.

The V and J genes are TRBV30 and TRBJ2-7, with TRBD2 identical over 7 bases. J was trimmed by 5 bases and V by 0 bases; bases with no gene match: 4. CDR1 GTSNPN and CDR2 SVGIG come from the germline V gene (reference sequence). The CDR3 covers 13 residues. The CDR3 here is CAWSVGGFHEQYF. CDR3 nucleotides: TGTGCCTGGAGTGTGGGAGGGTTCCACGAGCAGTACTTC.

The CDR3 DNA reads as TGTGCCAGCAACGAATCCAACTACTACTACGAGCAGTACTTC. Amino acids: CASNESNYYYEQYF. The V call is TRBV21-1, the J call TRBJ2-7; TRBD2, the D gene given by the table, was not confirmed from the DNA. TRBV21-1 is assigned pseudogene status. This CDR3 comprises 14 residues.

The chain uses TRBV28 and TRBJ1-1; D is undetermined. V was pared by 2 bases and J by 3 bases, with 10 bases between. The V gene's germline CDR1 is MDHEN and CDR2 SYDVKM. The CDR3 consists of 14 residues. Here the CDR3 reads CASSLGEDYTEAFF. CDR3 bases: TGTGCCAGCAGTTTAGGAGAGGACTACACTGAAGCTTTCTTT.

The rearrangement joins TRBV9 to TRBJ2-4; 11 bases are shared with TRBD2. Germline V gene lookup returns CDR1 SGDLS and CDR2 YYNGEE. The V and J ends lost 4 bases and 1 base, in that order; junction bases with no gene match: 4. This CDR3 contains 16 residues. CDR3 nucleotides: TGTGCCAGCAGCCGTTTAGCGGGAGGGGCCAAAAACATTCAGTACTTC. Translation: CASSRLAGGAKNIQYF.

The CDR3 coding sequence is TGTGCCAGCAGCTTAGGACAGGGGAGGGAAGGGACCCAGTACTTC. Its translation: CASSLGQGREGTQYF. This rearrangement joins TRBV11-1 to TRBJ2-5, with a tentative D call TRBD1 (8 bases). CDR1 is SGHAT and CDR2 is FQDESV in the germline V gene (reference sequence). This CDR3 is 15 amino acids long. Trimming shortened V by 1 base and J by 7 bases, and 16 bases separated the two germline ends.

This chain uses TRBV5-6 with TRBJ2-1, with TRBD2 matching over 8 bases. This CDR3 comprises 16 residues. Trimming cost V 0 bases and J 10 bases; bases outside gene matches: 12. Germline lookup yields CDR1 SGHDT and CDR2 YYEEEE. The DNA of the CDR3 is TGTGCCAGCAGCTTGGGCCCCCTGATAGCGGGACTGGAGCAGTTCTTC. This codes for CASSLGPLIAGLEQFF.

The V and J genes are TRBV10-3 and TRBJ2-1, with D unresolved. The germline V and J ends were trimmed by 2 bases and 0 bases, with 8 bases remaining between them. Germline V gene data show CDR1 as ENHRY and CDR2 as SYGVKD. The CDR3 contains 15 residues. CDR3: CAISEGGGSYNEQFF. CDR3 DNA sequence: TGTGCCATCAGTGAGGGCGGTGGCTCCTACAATGAGCAGTTCTTC.

The chain uses TRBV19 and TRBJ2-1, with 10 bases identical to TRBD2. The J segment lost 7 bases and the V segment lost 4 bases, leaving 4 bases of the junction unmatched. This CDR3 contains 14 residues. From germline, CDR1 is LNHDA and CDR2 SQIVND (reference sequence). The CDR3 loop is CASSTSGSWNEQFF. The CDR3 bases are TGTGCCAGTAGTACTAGCGGGAGTTGGAATGAGCAGTTCTTC.

CDR3 residues: CASSLDLPGTGVFDTQYF. As DNA, the CDR3 is TGCGCCAGCAGCTTGGACCTTCCCGGGACAGGGGTTTTCGATACGCAGTATTTT. This chain links TRBV5-1 with TRBJ2-3; TRBD1 agrees at 10 bases. V was clipped by 0 bases and J by 6 bases; unmatched bases: 13. Germline loops: CDR1 SGHRS, CDR2 YFSETQ. The CDR3 covers 18 residues.